Below, 29 T cell receptor beta chains from the same sample are listed, as sequenced in a study of blood T cell repertoires in COVID-19. The repertoire was sequenced with immunoSEQ multiplex PCR; TCRdb's copy has only in-frame clones and lacks some. The sample has 100,000 to 150,000 clones; roughly 90% are singletons. The specimen sequenced was PBMCs or T cells enriched from blood (not recorded which). The source is a woman in her forties or fifties who had recovered from COVID-19.

The chain links TRBV5-1 to TRBJ2-2; perhaps TRBD1 as D (6 bases). CDR3 length: 14 residues. V gave up 5 bases and J gave up 1 base, with 9 bases separating them. Looked up from germline, CDR1 is SGHRS and CDR2 is YFSETQ. The CDR3 here is CASRRGQNTGELFF. The CDR3 coding sequence is TGCGCCAGCAGACGGGGACAGAACACCGGGGAGCTGTTTTTT.

The rearrangement uses TRBV2 and TRBJ1-2; the D gene is possibly TRBD1 (5 bases). Trimming stripped 3 bases from V and 4 bases from J, with 12 bases between. The CDR3 sequence is 14 residues long. The germline V gene has CDR1 SNHLY and CDR2 FYNNEI. In DNA form, the CDR3 reads TGTGCCAGCAGTGATCAGGGCCGGCTCTATGGCTACACCTTC. Its protein is CASSDQGRLYGYTF.

This chain connects TRBV5-1 to TRBJ2-5; D unresolved. CDR1 SGHRS and CDR2 YFSETQ come from the germline V gene. V lost 4 bases to trimming and J lost 2 bases, with 12 bases between them. This CDR3 is 14 amino acids long. This chain's CDR3 is CASSPTSVQETQYF. CDR3 DNA: TGCGCCAGCAGCCCCACTTCCGTGCAAGAGACCCAGTACTTC.

The V gene is TRBV14, the J gene TRBJ1-2; the D is unclear. The CDR3 is 13 amino acids. The V gene's germline CDR1 is SGHDN and CDR2 FVKESK. Deletions cut 1 base from V and 8 bases from J, with 11 bases between. The CDR3 here is CASSQAGIRGYTF. The CDR3 coding sequence is TGTGCCAGCAGCCAAGCGGGGATAAGAGGCTACACCTTC.

The rearrangement joins TRBV3-1 (or the pseudogene TRBV3-2) to TRBJ2-3, with 12 bases that match TRBD2. Germline values: CDR1 LGHDT, CDR2 YNNKEL (reference sequence). Trimming removed 0 bases from V and 5 bases from J; junction bases left unmatched: 6. The length of the CDR3 is 17 residues. CDR3 nucleotides: TGTGCCAGCAGCCAAGATTTGGCTAGCGGGGGGGGAGATACGCAGTATTTT. Amino acids: CASSQDLASGGGDTQYF.

This clone turned up a few times. This rearrangement joins TRBV2 to TRBJ1-4; D perhaps matches TRBD1 (5 bases). Per the germline V gene, CDR1 is SNHLY and CDR2 is FYNNEI. V lost 2 bases, J lost 8 bases, and 15 bases lay in between. CDR3 length: 15 amino acids. The CDR3 protein is CASSERGEAWEKLFF. The CDR3 nucleotides read TGTGCCAGCAGTGAAAGAGGGGAGGCTTGGGAAAAACTGTTTTTT.

The chain couples TRBV20-1 to TRBJ1-5; tentatively, D is TRBD1 (5 bases). The CDR3 contains 15 residues. The germline V gene has CDR1 DFQATT and CDR2 SNEGSKA (reference sequence). Trimming stripped 3 bases from V and 3 bases from J, with 15 bases between. The CDR3 nucleotides are TGCAGTGCTAGTGGCGACAGATTCTACAATCAGCCCCAGCATTTT. This translates into CSASGDRFYNQPQHF.

V usage is TRBV30 and J usage is TRBJ1-4, with a possible D match to TRBD1 (5 bases). The CDR3 loop spans 12 amino acids. V was clipped by 3 bases and J by 8 bases, with 10 bases between them. From germline, CDR1 is GTSNPN and CDR2 SVGIG (reference sequence). The DNA of the CDR3 is TGTGCCTGGAGCCCGGAGGGGGAAAAACTGTTTTTT. It yields the protein CAWSPEGEKLFF.

This sequence joins TRBV20-1 and TRBJ2-5, with D uncertain. CDR1 is DFQATT, CDR2 SNEGSKA, per germline (reference sequence). V gave up 5 bases and J gave up 3 bases, with 7 bases separating them. The CDR3 extends over 11 amino acids. For the CDR3, the DNA is TGCAGTGCTTTACTAAAAGAGACCCAGTACTTC. Protein product: CSALLKETQYF.

This clone was counted between two and nine times. V and J are TRBV6-1 and TRBJ2-2; a possible D gene is TRBD1 (5 bases). Trimming took 3 bases from V and 7 from J, leaving 12 bases between them. Per the germline V gene, CDR1 is MNHNS and CDR2 is SASEGT. This CDR3 has 14 amino acids. CDR3 sequence reads: CASSEIRVGGELFF. CDR3 in DNA: TGTGCCAGCAGTGAGATCAGGGTAGGCGGGGAGCTGTTTTTT.

This clone came up a few times. V gene TRBV7-9 combines with J gene TRBJ2-7; tentative D call: TRBD1 (6 bases). The V end lost 5 bases, the J end lost 3 bases, and 14 bases lay between the germline ends. There are 14 residues in the CDR3. Per the germline V gene, CDR1 is SEHNR and CDR2 is FQNEAQ (reference sequence). The CDR3 region has the DNA TGTGCCAGCAGCCACCGAAGGACAGTCTACGAGCAGTACTTC. It translates to CASSHRRTVYEQYF.

The rearrangement links TRBV28 to TRBJ2-7; 16 bases are shared with TRBD2. The J segment lost 2 bases and the V segment lost 6 bases, leaving 10 bases of the junction unmatched. The CDR3 is 18 amino acids. CDR1 MDHEN and CDR2 SYDVKM come from the germline V gene. CDR3 region: CASSGPGLAGGKTYEQYF. In nucleotides, the CDR3 is TGTGCCAGCAGCGGGCCGGGACTAGCGGGGGGGAAGACCTACGAGCAGTACTTC.

J is TRBJ2-1 and V is TRBV11-3, with a tentative D call TRBD2 (6 bases). The CDR3 runs to 17 residues. The germline V gene has CDR1 SGHNT and CDR2 YENEEA. V was trimmed by 1 base and J by 0 bases, leaving 13 bases between them. CDR3 DNA sequence: TGTGCCAGCAGCTTAGGGAGGGGATCGAGCTCCTACAATGAGCAGTTCTTC. It yields the protein CASSLGRGSSSYNEQFF.

V gene TRBV15 combines with J gene TRBJ1-4; 8 positions agree with TRBD1. The length of the CDR3 is 14 residues. The germline V gene encodes CDR1 LNHNV and CDR2 YYDKDF (reference sequence). The J segment lost 8 bases and the V segment lost 3 bases, leaving 5 bases of the junction unmatched. The CDR3 DNA sequence: TGTGCCACCAGCAGTGGACAGGGAAGAGAAAAACTGTTTTTT. Residues: CATSSGQGREKLFF.

The rearrangement uses TRBV3-1 (or the pseudogene TRBV3-2) and TRBJ1-2, with TRBD1 matching 7 bases. CDR1 is LGHDT, CDR2 YNNKEL, per germline (reference sequence). J was trimmed by 2 bases and V by 4 bases; bases with no gene match: 7. This CDR3 has 15 residues. The CDR3 sequence is CASSPGQLRNYGYTF. CDR3 bases: TGTGCCAGCAGCCCGGGACAGCTTCGAAACTATGGCTACACCTTC.

CDR3 nucleotide sequence: TGCGCCAGCAGCCTGGGACAGGGCCCCTATGGCTACACCTTC. It encodes CASSLGQGPYGYTF. The chain joins TRBV5-1 to TRBJ1-2; 9 positions match TRBD1. The V gene end was trimmed by 4 bases and the J gene end by 4 bases; junction bases not matched to a gene: 5. This CDR3 region has 14 residues. Germline V lookup: CDR1 SGHRS, CDR2 YFSETQ. The full variable domain, with the rest looked up from reference TRBV5-1 and TRBJ1-2, is KAGVTQTPRYLIKTRGQQVTLSCSPISGHRSVSWYQQTPGQGLQFLFEYFSETQRNKGNFPGRFSGRQFSNSRSEMNVSTLELGDSALYLCASSLGQGPYGYTFGSGTRLTVV.

The chain carries TRBV2 and TRBJ2-1, with TRBD2 identical over 7 bases. Germline loops: CDR1 SNHLY, CDR2 FYNNEI. The V and J ends lost 6 bases and 3 bases, in that order; junction bases with no gene match: 5. The CDR3 is made up of 14 amino acids. CDR3 coding DNA: TGTGCCAGCAGATGGGAGGGCTACTACAATGAGCAGTTCTTC. Its protein is CASRWEGYYNEQFF.

The chain combines TRBV19 with TRBJ1-2, with D possibly TRBD1 on 6 matching bases. The germline V and J ends were trimmed by 5 bases and 8 bases, with 21 bases remaining between them. Germline loops: CDR1 LNHDA, CDR2 SQIVND (reference sequence). The CDR3 covers 15 residues. CDR3 in DNA: TGTGCCAGTAGTTTGAGCAGGGGTAGAGATGAGGGCTACACCTTC. Encoded protein: CASSLSRGRDEGYTF.

The chain carries TRBV5-4 and TRBJ2-2; D gene uncertain. The CDR3 length is 14 residues. CDR1 and CDR2 (germline): SGHNT, YYREEE (reference sequence). The ends were cut back, 1 base at V and 1 base at J, with 5 bases in the middle. The CDR3 sequence is CASSLKQNTGELFF. In nucleotides, the CDR3 is TGTGCCAGCAGCTTGAAACAGAACACCGGGGAGCTGTTTTTT.

The V gene is TRBV7-9, the J gene TRBJ2-7; tentatively, D is TRBD1 (5 bases). Per the germline V gene, CDR1 is SEHNR and CDR2 is FQNEAQ (reference sequence). The ends were cut back, 3 bases at V and 4 bases at J, with 10 bases in the middle. There are 13 residues in the CDR3. The CDR3 DNA is TGTGCCAGCAGCTTCGGTAGGGGATACGAGCAGTACTTC. Translation: CASSFGRGYEQYF.

This sequence joins TRBV4-1 and TRBJ1-5, with TRBD1 matching 7 bases. The CDR3 is made up of 16 amino acids. CDR1 and CDR2 from the germline V gene are MGHRA and YSYEKL. The V gene end was trimmed by 4 bases and the J gene end by 0 bases; junction bases not matched to a gene: 6. As DNA, the CDR3 is TGCGCCAGCAGCCTAGGGACAGCTTATAGCAATCAGCCCCAGCATTTT. Encoded protein: CASSLGTAYSNQPQHF.

The genes are TRBV2 and TRBJ1-2; 9 nucleotides agree with TRBD1. The ends lost 6 bases at V and 4 bases at J; junction bases unmatched: 3. The CDR3 spans 13 residues. Germline CDR1 is SNHLY and CDR2 is FYNNEI. CDR3 DNA sequence: TGTGCCAGCAGCGCGGGACAGGGCTATGGCTACACCTTC. Translated: CASSAGQGYGYTF.

The chain couples TRBV3-1 (or the pseudogene TRBV3-2) to TRBJ2-3; TRBD2 matches at 8 bases. J gave up 9 bases and V 1 base, and 3 bases lay outside the gene matches. Germline V lookup: CDR1 LGHDT, CDR2 YNNKEL (reference sequence). The CDR3 totals 13 residues. CDR3 residues: CASSQVSGDTQYF. DNA of the CDR3: TGTGCCAGCAGCCAAGTTAGCGGGGACACGCAGTATTTT.

The chain is built from TRBV2 and TRBJ1-5; 8 nucleotides match TRBD1. The CDR3 is 15 residues long. CDR1 is SNHLY, CDR2 FYNNEI, per germline. The J segment lost 5 bases and the V segment lost 5 bases, leaving 8 bases of the junction unmatched. For the CDR3, the DNA is TGTGCCAGCAGTTACGGACAGGGCTTTTATCAGCCCCAGCATTTT. Protein: CASSYGQGFYQPQHF.

The table lists this clone with a count of one. The rearrangement joins TRBV7-6 to TRBJ1-5, with D tentatively TRBD1 (6 bases). Trimming shortened V by 1 base and J by 0 bases, and 10 bases separated the two germline ends. The CDR3 consists of 16 residues. Germline-derived CDR1 and CDR2 are SGHVS and FNYEAQ. Here the CDR3 DNA reads TGTGCCAGCAGCTTAGAAGGCAGGGGTAGCAATCAGCCCCAGCATTTT. Its translation is CASSLEGRGSNQPQHF.

V is TRBV5-1 and J is TRBJ2-7; 8 nucleotides match TRBD1. The trim removed 6 bases at V and 4 bases at J, leaving 18 bases unmatched. Germline lookup yields CDR1 SGHRS and CDR2 YFSETQ. This CDR3 has 17 amino acids. The CDR3 loop reads CASTFYTGGGGGYEQYF. DNA for the CDR3: TGCGCCAGCACCTTCTACACAGGGGGTGGAGGAGGGTACGAGCAGTACTTC.

The chain has TRBV6-4 and TRBJ1-6; TRBD1 matches at 8 bases. The V segment lost 7 bases and the J segment 10 bases; nucleotides outside the gene matches: 15. CDR3 length equals 16 residues. Germline lookup yields CDR1 MRHNA and CDR2 SNTAGT. The CDR3 DNA reads TGTGCCAGCATGACTAAAGAGACAGGGGTGGAGTCACCCCTCCACTTT. The encoded protein is CASMTKETGVESPLHF.

There are a few counts of this clone. The V and J genes are TRBV5-1 and TRBJ1-1; D might be TRBD1 (6 bases). This CDR3 is 14 amino acids long. Germline CDR1 and CDR2: SGHRS and YFSETQ. V lost 0 bases, J lost 1 base, and 7 bases lay in between. CDR3 DNA sequence: TGCGCCAGCAGCTTGGCGACAGGGAACACTGAAGCTTTCTTT. Amino acid sequence: CASSLATGNTEAFF.

The gene calls are TRBV19 and TRBJ1-2; 11 bases fit TRBD1. There are 16 residues in the CDR3. Germline V gene sequence: CDR1 LNHDA, CDR2 SQIVND (reference sequence). V lost 5 bases and J lost 7; bases outside the gene matches: 12. The CDR3 coding sequence is TGTGCCAGTAGTCCGCGGACAGGGGGCGACGGGAGTGGCTACACCTTC. This codes for CASSPRTGGDGSGYTF.